This T cell receptor (beta chain) is drawn from a study of shared clonotypes between healthy human individuals. Overall study: A donor's plate count was three for CD4 naive and three for CD4 memory; CD8 naive had two and CD8 memory one. General observations from the study: In contrast to clonotypes shared by all four donors, non-shared clonotypes had lower generation probabilities. Naive subsets generally exceeded memory subsets in estimated richness.

This CDR3 has 17 amino acids. Germline-derived CDR1 and CDR2 are SGHAT and FQNNGV. V lost 4 bases and J 0 bases, leaving 17 bases between the germline ends. CD45RA-negative memory and CD45RA+ naive subsets were split from the CD4+ cells. Method: immunoSEQ multiplex PCR; TCRdb's copy keeps in-frame clones and lacks some. The data contain approximately 1.1 million clones, about 84% of them singletons. As concerns this clone: Its specificity is unknown.

The sample was memory CD4+ T cells from PBMCs. Subset in this sample: CD45RA-negative fraction. The source of this sequence is a man aged 18-30 years in good health. Some clones in this sample may be carry-over from other donors' samples. V is TRBV11-2 and J is TRBJ2-3; D may be TRBD1 or TRBD2 (6 bases each). The CDR3 loop is CASSSGPGARSTDTQYF. The CDR3 DNA reads TGTGCCAGCAGCTCGGGCCCGGGGGCCCGTAGCACAGATACGCAGTATTTT. Supplemented by reference TRBV11-2 and TRBJ2-3, the full variable domain reads EAGVAQSPRYKIIEKRQSVAFWCNPISGHATLYWYQQILGQGPKLLIQFQNNGVVDDSQLPKDRFSAERLKGVDSTLKIQPAKLEDSAVYLCASSSGPGARSTDTQYFGPGTRLTVL.